This passage covers 31 T cell receptor beta chains from one sample sequenced in a study. TCRdb re-analysed the reads in MiXCR, keeping a single row per CDR3 protein. In the table there are nearly 15,000 distinct CDR3 sequences, approximately 34% of which are singletons. The sequencing sample was made of blood. The receptors come from a human donor.

The chain links TRBV4-2 to TRBJ2-5; D remains ambiguous. Between the trimmed V and J ends, which lost 0 bases and 0 bases, there was a span of 8 bases. CDR1 LGHNA and CDR2 YNFKEQ come from the germline V gene. The CDR3 contains 15 residues. CDR3 loop: CASSQELGYQETQYF. The CDR3 bases are TGTGCCAGCAGCCAAGAGCTGGGTTACCAAGAGACCCAGTACTTC.

Only a few counts were recorded for this clonotype. It may be a read error: a sequence one base away is much more abundant. J is TRBJ2-5 and V is TRBV4-2; D unresolved. V lost 10 bases, J lost 11 bases, and 29 bases lay in between. CDR1 is LGHNA, CDR2 YNFKEQ, per germline. The CDR3 contains 15 residues. The CDR3 DNA reads as TGTGCCACCGCCTCCGACCACGACTCCTACAATGAGCAGTACTTC. Its translation is CATASDHDSYNEQYF.

This clonotype was counted many times. CDR3 nucleotide sequence: TGCAGTGCTGCAGGGACGACTAATGAAAAACTGTTTTTT. Translated, it gives CSAAGTTNEKLFF. The chain is built from TRBV20-1 and TRBJ1-4; TRBD1 might be the D (5 bases). This CDR3 is built from 13 residues. Trimming cost V 5 bases and J 2 bases, with 9 bases left between them. The germline CDR1 and CDR2 sequences are DFQATT and SNEGSKA (reference sequence).

At least ten counts were recorded for this clonotype. The gene calls are TRBV4-2 and TRBJ2-1, with 7 nucleotides matching TRBD1. Germline V gene data show CDR1 as LGHNA and CDR2 as YNFKEQ. The V segment lost 4 bases and the J segment 2 bases; nucleotides outside the gene matches: 8. CDR3 length: 16 amino acids. CDR3: CASSRNTGDPYNEQFF. CDR3 in DNA: TGTGCCAGCAGCCGAAACACAGGGGACCCCTACAATGAGCAGTTCTTC.

A word on this clonotype: Being one base from a much bigger clone, this may be a read error. V is TRBV4-3 and J is TRBJ2-7; the match to TRBD1 covers 8 bases. Germline CDR1 and CDR2: LGHNA and YSLEER. The V and J ends lost 3 bases and 4 bases, in that order; junction bases with no gene match: 5. There are 14 residues in the CDR3. CDR3: CASSHGQGHYEQYF. The CDR3 DNA sequence: TGCGCCAGCAGCCACGGACAGGGCCATTACGAGCAGTACTTC.

Sample share makes this clonotype medium-sized. This chain links TRBV30 with TRBJ1-2; 7 bases fit TRBD1. CDR1 and CDR2 (germline): GTSNPN, SVGIG (reference sequence). V lost 3 bases, J lost 7 bases, and 2 bases stayed unmatched. CDR3 length equals 11 residues. The CDR3 nucleotides are TGTGCCTGGAGCCAGGGGGTTGGCTACACCTTC. This translates into CAWSQGVGYTF.

This clonotype showed up many times. The gene calls are TRBV4-3 and TRBJ1-3; maybe TRBD1 (5 bases). Trimming pared 1 base from V and 2 bases from J, leaving 9 bases between. The CDR3 is made up of 15 amino acids. Germline V gene sequence: CDR1 LGHNA, CDR2 YSLEER. CDR3 in amino acids: CASSQASGTGNTIYF. In DNA, the CDR3 is TGCGCCAGCAGCCAAGCGTCAGGGACTGGAAACACCATATATTTT.

In this sample, this clonotype is medium-sized. The rearrangement links TRBV4-3 to TRBJ1-5, with 7 bases identical to TRBD1. Germline loops: CDR1 LGHNA, CDR2 YSLEER. Trimming at V came to 5 bases and at J to 4 bases, leaving 2 bases not matched to a gene. CDR3 size: 13 residues. The CDR3, as DNA: TGCGCCAGCAGCTTACAGGGGAATCAGCCCCAGCATTTT. Its translation is CASSLQGNQPQHF.

Only a few counts were recorded for this clonotype. The chain recombines TRBV14 with TRBJ1-1, with TRBD1 as a possible D gene (6 bases). CDR1 is SGHDN, CDR2 FVKESK, per germline. Between the trimmed V and J ends, which lost 4 bases and 5 bases, there was a span of 11 bases. This CDR3 comprises 13 residues. This CDR3 reads CASSPTGFTEAFF. CDR3 sequence (DNA): TGTGCCAGCAGCCCGACAGGATTTACTGAAGCTTTCTTT.

This clonotype qualifies as medium-sized. This chain links TRBV4-3 with TRBJ1-3, with unresolved D. The length of the CDR3 is 15 residues. From germline, CDR1 is LGHNA and CDR2 YSLEER. The germline V and J ends were trimmed by 0 bases and 0 bases, with 6 bases remaining between them. The CDR3 sequence: CASSQEPGSGNTIYF. The CDR3 bases are TGCGCCAGCAGCCAAGAACCGGGCTCTGGAAACACCATATATTTT.

Concerning this clonotype itself: Just one base apart from a much larger clone, this may be a read error. V gene TRBV30 combines with J gene TRBJ2-1; no definite D call. CDR3 size: 13 residues. V was clipped by 0 bases and J by 3 bases, with 6 bases between them. Germline CDR1 reads GTSNPN; CDR2 reads SVGIG (reference sequence). The CDR3 protein is CAWSVKGYNEQFF. As DNA, the CDR3 is TGTGCCTGGAGTGTAAAAGGCTACAATGAGCAGTTCTTC.

This clonotype has a count of ten or more. The rearrangement links TRBV18 to TRBJ1-1; weak D call: TRBD1 (5 bases). The CDR3 runs 13 residues. Trimming removed 2 bases at V and 5 bases at J, with 9 bases between. CDR1 is KGHSH, CDR2 LQKENI, per germline. CDR3 residues: CASSPMGTTEAFF. CDR3 sequence (DNA): TGTGCCAGCTCACCAATGGGGACTACTGAAGCTTTCTTT.

This clonotype has at least ten counts. The chain is built from TRBV18 and TRBJ2-7; TRBD1 is a possible D gene (6 bases). The J call may be mistaken, given a closer DNA end match to TRBJ2-6. Germline V lookup: CDR1 KGHSH, CDR2 LQKENI. CDR3 length equals 12 residues. The CDR3 here is CASSPLAQGLTF. DNA for the CDR3: TGTGCCAGCTCACCTCTAGCACAGGGACTGACTTTC.

This clonotype is medium-sized in the sample. The chain is built from TRBV29-1 and TRBJ1-1; D unclear. V was cut by 0 bases and J by 3 bases, with 2 bases left in between. From germline, CDR1 is SQVTM and CDR2 ANQGSEA. The CDR3 has 11 amino acids. Here the CDR3 reads CSVEDHTEAFF. CDR3 sequence (DNA): TGCAGCGTTGAAGATCACACTGAAGCTTTCTTT.

This clonotype counts as medium-sized. The gene calls are TRBV29-1 and TRBJ2-7; 10 bases are shared with TRBD2. Per the germline V gene, CDR1 is SQVTM and CDR2 is ANQGSEA. The CDR3 loop spans 14 amino acids. Unmatched junction bases numbered 6, after V lost 5 bases and J lost 2 bases. The CDR3 DNA sequence: TGCAGCGTTCGTAAAGCGGGAGGGGCCTACGAGCAGTACTTC. Encoded protein: CSVRKAGGAYEQYF.

By share of the sample, this clonotype is medium-sized. This chain joins TRBV4-3 and TRBJ1-3; no clear D gene. From germline, CDR1 is LGHNA and CDR2 YSLEER. The CDR3 has 15 residues. Trimming left V 3 bases short and J 2 bases short, with 11 bases between. CDR3 amino acids: CASSQIGMTGNTIYF. The CDR3 DNA reads TGCGCCAGCAGCCAGATAGGGATGACTGGAAACACCATATATTTT.

A word on this clonotype: This likely comes from a read error, as the CDR3 has no conserved phenylalanine or tryptophan at its end. The gene calls are TRBV4-3 and TRBJ2-1; 7 nucleotides agree with TRBD2. CDR1 LGHNA and CDR2 YSLEER come from the germline V gene. J gave up 8 bases and V 0 bases, and 13 bases lay outside the gene matches. The CDR3 contains 17 residues. The CDR3 loop reads CASSQEGGTPETDEQFI. The CDR3 nucleotides are TGCGCCAGCAGCCAAGAGGGAGGGACTCCCGAAACCGATGAGCAGTTCATC.

This clonotype was counted a few times. The CDR3 loop is CASSLRTSQETQYF. The CDR3 nucleotides are TGCGCCAGCAGCCTCCGGACTTCACAAGAGACCCAGTACTTC. The chain is built from TRBV4-3 and TRBJ2-5, with TRBD2 as a possible D gene (5 bases). Germline V lookup: CDR1 LGHNA, CDR2 YSLEER. Trimming took 4 bases from V and 2 from J, leaving 11 bases between them. CDR3 length: 14 amino acids.

This clonotype was detected many times. The DNA for the CDR3 is TGTGCCAGCTCACCACCGCCCGGGGAGCTGTTTTTT. It specifies CASSPPPGELFF. The chain is built from TRBV18 and TRBJ2-2; no reliable D call. This CDR3 comprises 12 residues. The V end was cut by 0 bases, the J end by 6 bases, with 2 bases between. Germline V lookup: CDR1 KGHSH, CDR2 LQKENI.

There are many counts of this clonotype. This chain connects TRBV18 to TRBJ1-1, with D maybe TRBD1 (6 bases). Trimming took off 0 bases at V and 4 bases at J, with 15 bases between the two ends. Germline-derived CDR1 and CDR2 are KGHSH and LQKENI. The CDR3 is 16 residues long. CDR3 bases: TGTGCCAGCTCACCACCGGCGATAGGGGGGAGCACTGAAGCTTTCTTT. Amino acids: CASSPPAIGGSTEAFF.

In DNA form, the CDR3 reads TGCAGCGTCCAACAGGGATGGAATGAGCAGTTCTTC. The encoded protein is CSVQQGWNEQFF. The chain recombines TRBV29-1 with TRBJ2-1, with D possibly being TRBD1 (6 bases). The CDR3 has 12 amino acids. Germline CDR1 reads SQVTM; CDR2 reads ANQGSEA. V lost 6 bases and J lost 7, with 13 bases in between.

Regarding this clonotype: This clone may be a read error of a much larger clone one base away. This chain connects TRBV4-2 to TRBJ1-1, with 9 bases aligning to TRBD1. The CDR3 sequence is 15 residues long. CDR1 and CDR2 from the germline V gene are LGHNA and YNFKEQ. With V trimmed by 8 bases and J by 4 bases, 11 bases remained unmatched. CDR3 DNA sequence: TGTGCCAGCGGTCCGGGACAGGGAATTGCCACTGAAGCTTTCTTT. It translates to CASGPGQGIATEAFF.

This clonotype was counted ten times or more. V gene TRBV4-2 combines with J gene TRBJ2-6, with D possibly TRBD2 on 6 matching bases. The germline gives CDR1 LGHNA, CDR2 YNFKEQ. CDR3 length equals 16 residues. Trimming cost V 0 bases and J 2 bases, with 8 bases left between them. The CDR3 region is CASSQEEGAGANVLTF. The CDR3, as DNA: TGTGCCAGCAGCCAAGAGGAGGGAGCTGGGGCCAACGTCCTGACTTTC.

Concerning this clonotype itself: A read error may explain this, as a much larger clone is one base away. J is TRBJ2-1 and V is TRBV5-1, with 15 bases aligning to TRBD2. Germline V lookup: CDR1 SGHRS, CDR2 YFSETQ. J was trimmed by 13 bases and V by 0 bases; bases with no gene match: 14. The CDR3 is made up of 18 amino acids. The CDR3 loop reads CASSLAGTSGRSQETQFF. CDR3 sequence (DNA): TGCGCCAGCAGCTTGGCCGGGACTAGCGGGAGGAGCCAAGAGACCCAGTTCTTC.

This clonotype has only one observation. A much larger clone is a single base away; this may be a read error. The gene calls are TRBV4-3 and TRBJ2-7; the match to TRBD1 covers 10 bases. The J call may be in error: the DNA end matches TRBJ2-1 better. From germline, CDR1 is LGHNA and CDR2 YSLEER. The CDR3 runs to 17 residues. The chain's CDR3 is CASSQEKVGTGEYEQFF. CDR3 nucleotide sequence: TGCGCCAGCAGCCAAGAAAAAGTGGGGACAGGGGAATACGAGCAGTTCTTC.

Note on this clonotype: Since a much larger clone is just one base distant, this may be a read error. CDR3 nucleotide sequence: TGCGCCAGCAGCCAAGGGGGAGGGAAAAGCCACGAGCAGTACTTC. As protein: CASSQGGGKSHEQYF. The chain employs TRBV4-3 and TRBJ2-7, with 7 bases matching TRBD2. CDR1 and CDR2 (germline): LGHNA, YSLEER. The ends lost 1 base at V and 5 bases at J; junction bases unmatched: 8. This CDR3 has 15 amino acids.

By share, this clonotype ranks as medium-sized. The chain is built from TRBV4-2 and TRBJ2-1; D possibly corresponds to TRBD2 (6 bases). Germline CDR1 reads LGHNA; CDR2 reads YNFKEQ. V dropped 1 base and J dropped 4 bases, with 14 bases sitting between them. The CDR3 has 16 amino acids. CDR3: CASSQGTGEGYNEQFF. Here the CDR3 DNA reads TGTGCCAGCAGCCAAGGTACGGGAGAGGGTTACAATGAGCAGTTCTTC.

This clonotype has a handful of counts. The genes are TRBV28 and TRBJ2-1; a weak D match, TRBD1 (6 bases). The CDR3 spans 13 residues. CDR1 is MDHEN and CDR2 is SYDVKM in the germline V gene. The ends were cut back, 3 bases at V and 10 bases at J, with 13 bases in the middle. CDR3: CASSFRGTGEQFF. CDR3 in DNA: TGTGCCAGCAGTTTCAGGGGCACCGGGGAGCAGTTCTTC.

In its sample, this clonotype ranks as medium-sized. The junction departs from germline at one end; a sequencing error may be responsible. The rearrangement links TRBV4-3 to TRBJ2-1, with 7 bases that match TRBD1. Germline V gene data show CDR1 as LGHNA and CDR2 as YSLEER. CDR3 length equals 13 residues. The CDR3 loop is CASSQERDRALNF. For the CDR3, the DNA is TGCGCCAGCAGCCAAGAACGAGACAGGGCCCTTAACTTC.

V is TRBV4-3 and J is TRBJ2-1; D may be TRBD2 (5 bases). The CDR3 is 14 residues long. The V end was cut by 1 base, the J end by 6 bases, with 10 bases between. Germline CDR1 is LGHNA and CDR2 is YSLEER. The CDR3 region is CASSQGPLANEQFF. DNA for the CDR3: TGCGCCAGCAGCCAAGGGCCGCTAGCCAATGAGCAGTTCTTC.

The chain links TRBV4-2 to TRBJ1-3, with D maybe TRBD1 (5 bases). This CDR3 has 16 amino acids. Germline CDR1 and CDR2: LGHNA and YNFKEQ. V lost 0 bases and J lost 7, with 16 bases in between. The CDR3 bases are TGTGCCAGCAGCCAAGAGGGACCAGCGGGAGTCAACACCATATATTTT. Protein product: CASSQEGPAGVNTIYF.